This T cell receptor beta chain was found in a study of T cells expressing NK-cell markers. One entry per CDR3 protein, without DNA, is what TCRdb gives after re-calling the 5' RACE reads. The clone table shows 440,000 or so distinct CDR3 sequences, with the ten largest holding under 7.5%. Sample: blood T cells: a sorted CD56 or NKG2C T cell subset, CD4+ or CD8+ T cells, or bulk PBMC T cells (not recorded which). The sequence came from a woman aged 18 to 75 in good health.

CDR3: CASSYRTGLTYEAFF. The chain combines TRBV7-8 with TRBJ1-1; no DNA is available, so the TRBD1 call from TCRdb remains unchecked. Germline CDR1 SGHVS, CDR2 FQNEAQ. The CDR3 contains 15 residues.